The present TCR beta chain was sequenced within a study of T cells in Graves' hyperthyroidism and ophthalmopathy. Regarding this clonotype: What it binds is not known.

Amplification of TCR beta CDR3 regions was performed using RNA transcripts as template. First-round RT-PCR of the TCR CDR3 relied on the HTBI primer set. One entry per CDR3 protein, called by TCRdb with MiXCR from the multiplex PCR reads. The table shows 550,000 to 700,000 distinct CDR3 sequences, with roughly 15% occurring only once. The CDR3 runs to 14 residues. V was shortened by 10 bases and J by 2 bases, with 18 bases between the two germline ends. Looked up from germline, CDR1 is SNHLY and CDR2 is FYNNEI. Those patients with uncontrolled infection, other autoimmune disease, pregnancy or lactation were excluded. Study conclusions and caveats: Ophthalmopathy and stable hyperthyroidism were told apart by a 13 V-J model. Progression to ophthalmopathy was predicted a median of 6.5 months early. Blood held most thyroid clonotypes expanded above 0.001 frequency.

The source is a middle-aged woman with Graves' ophthalmopathy. Sample: blood. The chain joins TRBV2 to TRBJ2-7, with D tentatively TRBD1 (5 bases). In nucleotides, the CDR3 is TGTGCCACCAAATCCCAGGGCCCCACCTACGAGCAGTACTTC. Translation: CATKSQGPTYEQYF.